This T cell receptor (beta chain) was found in a study of beta chain features in type 1 diabetes. One heparinised blood draw, averaging about 120 mL, came from each donor. Expressed TCRB transcripts were sequenced after all isolated RNA was converted to cDNA. Libraries were prepared by immunoSEQ multiplex PCR; TCRdb keeps only in-frame clonotypes and omits some of them. The sample shows about 210,000 clones, approximately 11% of them seen only once. Germline lookup yields CDR1 DFQATT and CDR2 SNEGSKA (reference sequence). The CDR3 spans 11 residues. Trimming shortened V by 6 bases and J by 8 bases, and 13 bases separated the two germline ends. This clone was seen only a few times. Its antigen is not identified. Study results and caveats: Researchers caution that PCR might favor shorter templates, equally among patients and controls.

The sequencing input was central memory CD4+ T cells from blood. J is TRBJ1-2 and V is TRBV20-1, with D possibly being TRBD1 (6 bases). This TCR came from a young man in good health. The DNA of the CDR3 is TGCAGTGCGACCTTCAGGGGCGGCTACACCTTC. This sequence encodes CSATFRGGYTF.